These T cell receptor beta chains were read from a single sample in a study of blood T cell repertoires in COVID-19. Produced via immunoSEQ multiplex PCR; TCRdb's table is partial and in-frame only. The sample lists 180,000 or so clones; roughly 83% were seen once. What was sequenced was PBMCs or T cells enriched from blood (not recorded which). Every receptor here comes from a woman aged 55-69 years who had recovered from COVID-19. Each CDR3 is given without its conserved first and last residue. The order of the fields is V gene, J gene, CDR3 protein.

TRBV6-5	TRBJ1-5	ASTLTFNQPQH
TRBV6-6	TRBJ1-2	ASKVGTGGGGYT
TRBV6-2/TRBV6-3	TRBJ2-7	ASSYSLRGRVGSYEQY
TRBV5-1	TRBJ2-1	ASSLTGIVNEQF
TRBV6-5	TRBJ1-5	ASSIDRFNQPQH
TRBV5-4	TRBJ1-3	ASSGTGSGNTIY
TRBV4-1	TRBJ1-2	ASSQDLVFYGYT
TRBV7-8	TRBJ1-1	ASRMVGRDRTEAF
TRBV7-2	TRBJ1-2	ASSFTGEPFYGYT
TRBV27	TRBJ2-7	ASSLWDKQY
TRBV25-1	TRBJ2-1	ASSDGGLTEQF
TRBV4-1	TRBJ1-3	ASSQAGRQGGNTIY
TRBV7-3	TRBJ2-1	ASSPGLASYNEQF
TRBV30	TRBJ2-1	AWSPLATSYNEQF
TRBV30	TRBJ2-2	AWSLGLSTGELF
TRBV19	TRBJ1-1	ASSIQNTEAF
TRBV11-2	TRBJ1-1	ASSLTTNTEAF
TRBV11-2	TRBJ1-6	ASSPDRFSSPLH
TRBV27	TRBJ2-3	ASSPRLAGDSDTQY
TRBV11-1	TRBJ2-3	ASSLYGTGFTDTQY
TRBV24-1	TRBJ2-3	ATSDSRTVSTDTQY
TRBV18	TRBJ2-7	ASSPTTGFRGEQY
TRBV6-5	TRBJ1-4	ASNRQTTNEKLF
TRBV5-1	TRBJ1-4	ASSLGGGYEKLF
TRBV3-1/TRBV3-2	TRBJ2-4	ASRDARGGENIQY
TRBV2	TRBJ2-4	ASSEWPLKNIQY
TRBV20-1	TRBJ1-1	SAVTDTEAF
TRBV7-6	TRBJ1-4	ASSLAPSRTGIEKLF
TRBV5-6	TRBJ2-1	ASSLVGVAGGRNEQF
TRBV27	TRBJ2-3	ASSYISTGQGVTDTQY
TRBV5-1	TRBJ1-4	ASSLGGTGYEKLF
TRBV7-9	TRBJ2-7	ASSLGTASGEQY
TRBV9	TRBJ1-4	ASSPMEGGMREKLF
TRBV7-3	TRBJ2-1	ASSFRGGAYNEQF
TRBV2	TRBJ1-1	ASSERSAGVGTEAF
TRBV5-1	TRBJ1-4	ASSTGQGGNEKLF
TRBV5-1	TRBJ1-2	ASSLNQGRFYGYT
TRBV6-5	TRBJ2-2	ASSRLAGDRRELF
TRBV9	TRBJ2-2	ASSPSGTGGTGELF
TRBV5-1	TRBJ1-3	ASSLGTAGNTIY